Detailed here is one TCR beta chain. Antigen: not known. This sample was included in a study of neoadjuvant anti-PD-1 for oral cavity cancer. Study-wide findings and caveats: After neoadjuvant nivolumab, PBMC T cell clonality was significantly higher in non-responders than responders.

The time point was: after neoadjuvant nivolumab, at surgical resection. Blood cells were analyzed directly, without culture or expansion. With V trimmed by 4 bases and J by 4 bases, 6 bases remained unmatched. CDR3 length equals 14 residues. Germline V gene lookup returns CDR1 ENHRY and CDR2 SYGVKD. Blood libraries mostly used roughly 440 ng genomic DNA, six replicates each. Clones were sequenced by immunoSEQ multiplex PCR, and TCRdb holds only the in-frame ones, with some missing. The sample carries thousands of clones, roughly 74% recorded once. The TCR was taken from a person aged 35-80 years with oral cavity squamous cell carcinoma. The material was PBMCs, obtained after nivolumab (anti-PD-1) treatment. This sequence joins TRBV10-3 and TRBJ1-1; 7 bases agree with TRBD1. The CDR3 here is CAISVSWTGTEAFF. The CDR3, as DNA: TGTGCCATCAGTGTCTCCTGGACAGGCACTGAAGCTTTCTTT.